This T cell receptor beta chain was captured by sequencing in a study of cytomegalovirus exposure and HLA in healthy donors. Study-level points and caveats: A reported reduction in N-insertions relative to the roughly 670-donor mean was seen in an Asian-associated ancestry cluster in a later analysis. Investigators reported about 160 TCR beta chains as tied to cytomegalovirus.

Concerning this clone itself: The antigen remains undetermined.

The CDR3 length is 16 residues. Germline V gene sequence: CDR1 SEHNR, CDR2 FQNEAQ (reference sequence). With V trimmed by 4 bases and J by 8 bases, 12 bases remained unmatched. The PCR had 60 Vbeta and 13 Jbeta primers. Measured with immunoSEQ multiplex PCR; TCRdb has only the in-frame clones, and not every one. The table records more than 140,000 clones, just under 85% of them present only once. The chain uses TRBV7-9 and TRBJ1-4, with 8 bases identical to TRBD1. The source of this sequence is a woman aged 40 to 50 in good health and CMV-seronegative. Sequenced input: PBMCs. CDR3 sequence reads: CASSSTAGGGKEKLFF. The CDR3 bases are TGTGCCAGCAGCTCCACTGCAGGGGGCGGTAAGGAAAAACTGTTTTTT.